This TCR beta chain originates from a study of T cells in localized non-small cell lung cancer (dated by TCRdb to 2019 to 2021). Background for the entire study: The study analyzed T cell repertoires of about 230 early-stage NSCLC patients, comparing tumors and uninvolved tumor-adjacent lungs. The cohort was made up of around 250 treatment-naive NSCLC patients whose localized lung tumors had been resected. The mean age of the NSCLC patients was about 70 years, with 120 to 150 men and around 110 women. Study-level results and caveats: A median of roughly 60 of the top 100 tumor clones were detected in paired uninvolved adjacent lung, and 28 of these tumor clones were also found among the top 100 clones of the paired uninvolved adjacent lung. The highest T cell clonality was observed in uninvolved tumor-adjacent lung, where clonality exceeded that of tumor, suggesting that antigenic responses were more focused in uninvolved tumor-adjacent lung. Longer overall survival was associated with higher blood T cell density, whereas shorter survival was associated with higher adjacent-lung clonality. Because the study design was exploratory, TCR variables were selected using unadjusted p-values without false-discovery rate correction. Because multi-region tumor sequencing was not performed, intratumor heterogeneity could not be ruled out.

The immunoSEQ Assay was used to sequence TCR beta CDR3 regions from DNA. The original pipeline was this. T cell density was computed as TCR beta template counts normalized to usable DNA estimated by amplifying housekeeping genes. Richness was estimated with the preseqR package, extrapolating to 400,000 templates for PBMC samples and 120,000 templates for tissue samples. Clonality was calculated as one minus Pielou's evenness. Differential abundance testing on productive amino-acid clonotypes, with a minimum total count of 5 and an alpha of 0.1, was used to identify tissue-enriched TCRs. The Jaccard Index and the Morisita Overlap Index were used to measure how much the repertoires overlapped between compartments. GLIPH grouped TCR beta CDR3s together with public tetramer-defined viral CDR3s, and a viral motif had to include at least three viral sequences and show V-gene enrichment. Entries here come from immuneACCESS through TCRdb and include only in-frame sequences with V and J called. Some clones fail to appear in such tables; in the studies checked, an unresolved V gene covers under half of the shortfall, and the cause of the remainder is unknown. That table furnishes V, J and clone size, whereas the DNA furnished D and trimming. Counted in this sample were 9,500 to 15,000 clones; approximately 82% of them appeared once. Clones ranked in the top ten supply 15% to 20% of the sample.

In regard to this clone: Which antigen it targets is not known. Base-call qualities are not available, and no considerably larger clone is one nucleotide away.

The germline V gene provides CDR1 MDHEN and CDR2 SYDVKM. The CDR3 goes from the cysteine to the phenylalanine over 14 residues. Just the 42-base CDR3 DNA is kept, in frame starting at base 1. V loses 8 bases, J loses 6 bases, and the germline ends lie 17 bases apart. At diagnosis, peripheral blood, uninvolved tumor-adjacent lung and tumor were collected and stored as a combination of fresh-frozen and FFPE material. For TCR repertoire profiling, blood samples were analyzed in the form of peripheral blood mononuclear cells. This clonotype was sampled from a male donor older than 55 with stage I lung adenocarcinoma. Here the sequenced sample was peripheral blood, taken before any cancer treatment. This chain is built from TRBV28 and TRBJ2-1, with the D gene call left open. DNA sequence: TGTGCCAGCCAGTCGGACCTAGGGATCAATGAGCAGTTCTTC. Its coded protein is CASQSDLGINEQFF.